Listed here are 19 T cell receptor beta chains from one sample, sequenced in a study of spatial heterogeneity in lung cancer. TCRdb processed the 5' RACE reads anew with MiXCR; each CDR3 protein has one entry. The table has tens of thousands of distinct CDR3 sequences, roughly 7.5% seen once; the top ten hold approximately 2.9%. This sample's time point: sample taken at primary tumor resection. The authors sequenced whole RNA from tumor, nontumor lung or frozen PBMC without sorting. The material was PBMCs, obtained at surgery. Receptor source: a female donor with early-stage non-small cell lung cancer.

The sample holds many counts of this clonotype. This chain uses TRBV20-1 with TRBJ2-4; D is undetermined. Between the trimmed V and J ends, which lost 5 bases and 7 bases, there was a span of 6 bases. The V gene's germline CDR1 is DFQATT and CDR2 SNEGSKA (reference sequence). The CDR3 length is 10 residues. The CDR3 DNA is TGCAGTGCTGAACGGAACATTCAGTACTTC. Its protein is CSAERNIQYF.

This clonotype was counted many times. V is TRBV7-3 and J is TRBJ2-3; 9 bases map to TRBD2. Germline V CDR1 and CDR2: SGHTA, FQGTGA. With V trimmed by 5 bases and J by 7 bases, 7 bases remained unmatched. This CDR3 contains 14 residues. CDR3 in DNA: TGTGCCAGCAGCCTTGAGCGGGGGGTAAATACGCAGTATTTT. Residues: CASSLERGVNTQYF.

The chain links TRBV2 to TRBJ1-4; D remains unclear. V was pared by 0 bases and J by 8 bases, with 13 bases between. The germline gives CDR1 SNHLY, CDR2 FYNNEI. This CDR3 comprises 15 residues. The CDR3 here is CASSEALTRREKLFF. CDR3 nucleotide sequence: TGTGCCAGCAGTGAAGCGTTGACCAGGAGGGAAAAACTGTTTTTT.

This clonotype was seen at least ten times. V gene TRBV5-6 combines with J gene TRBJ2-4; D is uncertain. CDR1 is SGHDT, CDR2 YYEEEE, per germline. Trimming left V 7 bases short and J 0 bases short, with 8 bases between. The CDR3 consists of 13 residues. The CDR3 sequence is CASQKGAKNIQYF. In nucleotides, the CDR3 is TGTGCCAGCCAAAAGGGAGCCAAAAACATTCAGTACTTC.

The CDR3 sequence: CASSQAPGDGELFF. CDR3 DNA: TGTGCCAGCAGCCAAGCTCCAGGGGACGGGGAGCTGTTTTTT. The gene calls are TRBV4-2 and TRBJ2-2; D is perhaps TRBD1 (6 bases). The germline CDR1 and CDR2 sequences are LGHNA and YNFKEQ. Trimming pared 1 base from V and 7 bases from J, leaving 10 bases between. The CDR3 totals 14 residues.

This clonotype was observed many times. CDR3 region: CASSLTTGELFF. Here the CDR3 DNA reads TGTGCCAGCAGCTTGACCACCGGGGAGCTGTTTTTT. The rearrangement links TRBV5-4 to TRBJ2-2; no definite D call. The CDR3 runs to 12 residues. With 1 base removed from V and 4 bases from J, the gap between germline ends came to 2 bases. From germline, CDR1 is SGHNT and CDR2 YYREEE (reference sequence).

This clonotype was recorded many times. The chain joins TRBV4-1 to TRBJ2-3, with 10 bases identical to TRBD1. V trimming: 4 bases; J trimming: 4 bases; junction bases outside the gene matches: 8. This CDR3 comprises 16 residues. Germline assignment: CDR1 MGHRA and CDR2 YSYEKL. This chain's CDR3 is CASSPATGQGSDTQYF. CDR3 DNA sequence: TGCGCCAGCAGCCCAGCTACGGGACAGGGGTCAGATACGCAGTATTTT.

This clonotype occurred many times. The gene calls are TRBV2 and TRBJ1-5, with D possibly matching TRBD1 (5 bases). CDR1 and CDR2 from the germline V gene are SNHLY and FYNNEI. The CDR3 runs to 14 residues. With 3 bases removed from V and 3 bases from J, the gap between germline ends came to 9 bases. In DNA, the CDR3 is TGTGCCAGCAGTGAGGGGACCCTCAATCAGCCCCAGCATTTT. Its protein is CASSEGTLNQPQHF.

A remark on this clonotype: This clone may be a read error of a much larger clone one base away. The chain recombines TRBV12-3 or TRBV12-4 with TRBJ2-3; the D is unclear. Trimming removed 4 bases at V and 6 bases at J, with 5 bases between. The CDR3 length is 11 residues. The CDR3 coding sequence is TGTGCCAGCAGTTCTTTTGATACGCAGTATTTT. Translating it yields CASSSFDTQYF.

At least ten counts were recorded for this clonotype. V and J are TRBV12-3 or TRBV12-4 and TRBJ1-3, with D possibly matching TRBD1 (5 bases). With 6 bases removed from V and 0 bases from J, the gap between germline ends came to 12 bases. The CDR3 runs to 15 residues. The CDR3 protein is CASSRDPSSGNTIYF. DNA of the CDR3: TGTGCCAGCAGCCGGGACCCCAGCTCTGGAAACACCATATATTTT.

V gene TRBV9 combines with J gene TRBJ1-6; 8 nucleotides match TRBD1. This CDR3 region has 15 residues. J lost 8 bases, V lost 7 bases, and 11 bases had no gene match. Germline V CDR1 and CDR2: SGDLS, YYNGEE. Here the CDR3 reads CASGTGPTGDSPLHF. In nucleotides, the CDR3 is TGTGCCAGCGGGACAGGACCAACCGGGGATTCACCCCTCCACTTT.

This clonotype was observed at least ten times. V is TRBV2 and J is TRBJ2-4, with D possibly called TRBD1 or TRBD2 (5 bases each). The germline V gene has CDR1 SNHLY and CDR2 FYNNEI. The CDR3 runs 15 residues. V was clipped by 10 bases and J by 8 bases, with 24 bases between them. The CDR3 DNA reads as TGTGCCACCCTCCTTCCCCGGGGCTTTGGGTACATTCAGTACTTC. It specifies CATLLPRGFGYIQYF. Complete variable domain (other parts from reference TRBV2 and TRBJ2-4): EPEVTQTPSHQVTQMGQEVILRCVPISNHLYFYWYRQILGQKVEFLVSFYNNEISEKSEIFDDQFSVERPDGSNFTLKIRSTKLEDSAMYFCATLLPRGFGYIQYFGAGTRLSVL.

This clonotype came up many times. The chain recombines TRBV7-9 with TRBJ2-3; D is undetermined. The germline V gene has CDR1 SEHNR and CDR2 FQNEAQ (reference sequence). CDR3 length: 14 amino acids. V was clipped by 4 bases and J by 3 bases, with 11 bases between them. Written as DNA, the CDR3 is TGTGCCAGCAGCTCTCAGTTAAAGACAGATACGCAGTATTTT. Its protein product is CASSSQLKTDTQYF.

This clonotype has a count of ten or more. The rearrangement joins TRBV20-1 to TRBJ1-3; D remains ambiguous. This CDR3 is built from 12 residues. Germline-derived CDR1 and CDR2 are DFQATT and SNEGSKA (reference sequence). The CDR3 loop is CSGGSSGNTIYF. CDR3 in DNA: TGCAGCGGAGGGAGTTCCGGAAACACCATATATTTT.

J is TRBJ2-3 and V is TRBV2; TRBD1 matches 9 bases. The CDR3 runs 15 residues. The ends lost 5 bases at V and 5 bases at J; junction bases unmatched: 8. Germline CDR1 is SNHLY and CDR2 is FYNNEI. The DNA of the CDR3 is TGTGCCAGCAGTCATACCGGACAGGGGAAAGATACGCAGTATTTT. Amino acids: CASSHTGQGKDTQYF.

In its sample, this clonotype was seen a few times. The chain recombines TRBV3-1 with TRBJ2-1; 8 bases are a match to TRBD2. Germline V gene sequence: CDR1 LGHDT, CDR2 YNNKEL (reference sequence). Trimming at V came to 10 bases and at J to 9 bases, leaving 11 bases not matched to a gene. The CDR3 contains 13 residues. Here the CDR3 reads CATAAGASIEQFF. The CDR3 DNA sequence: TGTGCCACCGCAGCGGGGGCGTCGATTGAGCAGTTCTTC.

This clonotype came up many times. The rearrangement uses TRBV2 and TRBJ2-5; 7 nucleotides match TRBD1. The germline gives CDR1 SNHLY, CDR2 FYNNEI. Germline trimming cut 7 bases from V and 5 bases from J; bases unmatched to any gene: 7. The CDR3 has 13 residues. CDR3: CASTQYRGETQYF. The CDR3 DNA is TGTGCCAGCACTCAATACAGGGGTGAGACCCAGTACTTC.

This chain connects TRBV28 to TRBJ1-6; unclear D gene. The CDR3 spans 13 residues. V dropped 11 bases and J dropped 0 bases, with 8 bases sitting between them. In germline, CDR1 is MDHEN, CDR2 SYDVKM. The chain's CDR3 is CACMSSYNSPLHF. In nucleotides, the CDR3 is TGTGCCTGCATGAGCTCCTATAATTCACCCCTCCACTTT.

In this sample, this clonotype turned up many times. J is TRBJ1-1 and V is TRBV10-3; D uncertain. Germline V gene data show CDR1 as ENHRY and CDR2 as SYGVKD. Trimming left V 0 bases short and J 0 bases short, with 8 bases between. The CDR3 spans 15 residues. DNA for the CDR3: TGTGCCATCAGTGAGTCGCAGGATTTGAACACTGAAGCTTTCTTT. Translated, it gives CAISESQDLNTEAFF.